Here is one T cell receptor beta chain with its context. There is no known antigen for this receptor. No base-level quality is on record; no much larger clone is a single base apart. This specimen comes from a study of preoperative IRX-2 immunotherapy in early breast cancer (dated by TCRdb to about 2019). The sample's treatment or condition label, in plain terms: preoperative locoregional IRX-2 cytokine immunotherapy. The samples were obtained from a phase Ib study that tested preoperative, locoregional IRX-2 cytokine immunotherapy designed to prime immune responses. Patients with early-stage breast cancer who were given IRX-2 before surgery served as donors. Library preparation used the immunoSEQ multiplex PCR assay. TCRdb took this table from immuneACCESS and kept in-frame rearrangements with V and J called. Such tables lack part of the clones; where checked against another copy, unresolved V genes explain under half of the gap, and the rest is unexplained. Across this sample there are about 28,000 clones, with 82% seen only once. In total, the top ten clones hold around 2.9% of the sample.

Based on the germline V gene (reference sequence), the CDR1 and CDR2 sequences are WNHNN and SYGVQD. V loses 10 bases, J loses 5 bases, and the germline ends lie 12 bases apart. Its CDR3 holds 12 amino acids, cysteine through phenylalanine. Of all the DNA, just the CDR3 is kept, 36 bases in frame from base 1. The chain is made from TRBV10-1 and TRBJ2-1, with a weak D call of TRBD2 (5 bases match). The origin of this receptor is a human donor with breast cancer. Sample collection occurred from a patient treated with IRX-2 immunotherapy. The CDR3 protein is CATTRRDNEQFF. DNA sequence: TGCGCCACCACGCGGCGGGACAATGAGCAGTTCTTC.